This TCR beta chain derives from a study of identical twins. Study-wide findings and caveats: Diverse VJ usage suggested most zero-insertion clonotypes were not invariant T cells. Within twin pairs, the out-of-frame alpha sequences they shared showed excess low generation probability.

CDR1 is LGHNA and CDR2 is YNFKEQ in the germline V gene. The CDR3 totals 15 residues. The germline V and J ends were trimmed by 0 bases and 2 bases, with 11 bases remaining between them. Template switching supplied a universal primer site; unique molecular identifiers were carried on the cDNA. TCRdb independently ran MiXCR on the 5' RACE reads; one entry per CDR3 protein. The table has fewer than 650,000 distinct CDR3 sequences, 9.5% to 10% seen once. Remarks on this clonotype: Its antigen is still unknown.

This same sample was also taken into another study, of yellow fever vaccine responses in identical twins.

The chain recombines TRBV4-2 with TRBJ2-7; tentatively, D is TRBD2 (5 bases). The receptor's source is a woman in her late teens or twenties in good health. The specimen sequenced was PBMCs. This chain's CDR3 is CASSQEIGVTYEQYF. The CDR3 DNA sequence: TGTGCCAGCAGCCAAGAGATCGGGGTTACCTACGAGCAGTACTTC.